This TCR beta chain originates from a study of CD8 T cells in Susac syndrome. V dropped 6 bases and J dropped 6; count of bases not matched to a gene: 10. The CDR3 consists of 15 residues. Random hexamers served to reverse transcribe about 0.45 to 1 ug RNA. TCRdb called the immunoSEQ multiplex PCR reads again in MiXCR, with one record for every CDR3 protein. The sample lists about 280,000 distinct CDR3 sequences, approximately 84% occurring once. The TCR comes from a human donor with multiple sclerosis. The specimen was CD8+ T cells from PBMCs. The rearrangement links TRBV12-3 or TRBV12-4 to TRBJ1-5; 8 bases map to TRBD1. The CDR3 coding sequence is TGTGCCAGCAGCGGTGACAGGGGAACCCCTCAGCCCCAGCATTTT. Translated: CASSGDRGTPQPQHF.